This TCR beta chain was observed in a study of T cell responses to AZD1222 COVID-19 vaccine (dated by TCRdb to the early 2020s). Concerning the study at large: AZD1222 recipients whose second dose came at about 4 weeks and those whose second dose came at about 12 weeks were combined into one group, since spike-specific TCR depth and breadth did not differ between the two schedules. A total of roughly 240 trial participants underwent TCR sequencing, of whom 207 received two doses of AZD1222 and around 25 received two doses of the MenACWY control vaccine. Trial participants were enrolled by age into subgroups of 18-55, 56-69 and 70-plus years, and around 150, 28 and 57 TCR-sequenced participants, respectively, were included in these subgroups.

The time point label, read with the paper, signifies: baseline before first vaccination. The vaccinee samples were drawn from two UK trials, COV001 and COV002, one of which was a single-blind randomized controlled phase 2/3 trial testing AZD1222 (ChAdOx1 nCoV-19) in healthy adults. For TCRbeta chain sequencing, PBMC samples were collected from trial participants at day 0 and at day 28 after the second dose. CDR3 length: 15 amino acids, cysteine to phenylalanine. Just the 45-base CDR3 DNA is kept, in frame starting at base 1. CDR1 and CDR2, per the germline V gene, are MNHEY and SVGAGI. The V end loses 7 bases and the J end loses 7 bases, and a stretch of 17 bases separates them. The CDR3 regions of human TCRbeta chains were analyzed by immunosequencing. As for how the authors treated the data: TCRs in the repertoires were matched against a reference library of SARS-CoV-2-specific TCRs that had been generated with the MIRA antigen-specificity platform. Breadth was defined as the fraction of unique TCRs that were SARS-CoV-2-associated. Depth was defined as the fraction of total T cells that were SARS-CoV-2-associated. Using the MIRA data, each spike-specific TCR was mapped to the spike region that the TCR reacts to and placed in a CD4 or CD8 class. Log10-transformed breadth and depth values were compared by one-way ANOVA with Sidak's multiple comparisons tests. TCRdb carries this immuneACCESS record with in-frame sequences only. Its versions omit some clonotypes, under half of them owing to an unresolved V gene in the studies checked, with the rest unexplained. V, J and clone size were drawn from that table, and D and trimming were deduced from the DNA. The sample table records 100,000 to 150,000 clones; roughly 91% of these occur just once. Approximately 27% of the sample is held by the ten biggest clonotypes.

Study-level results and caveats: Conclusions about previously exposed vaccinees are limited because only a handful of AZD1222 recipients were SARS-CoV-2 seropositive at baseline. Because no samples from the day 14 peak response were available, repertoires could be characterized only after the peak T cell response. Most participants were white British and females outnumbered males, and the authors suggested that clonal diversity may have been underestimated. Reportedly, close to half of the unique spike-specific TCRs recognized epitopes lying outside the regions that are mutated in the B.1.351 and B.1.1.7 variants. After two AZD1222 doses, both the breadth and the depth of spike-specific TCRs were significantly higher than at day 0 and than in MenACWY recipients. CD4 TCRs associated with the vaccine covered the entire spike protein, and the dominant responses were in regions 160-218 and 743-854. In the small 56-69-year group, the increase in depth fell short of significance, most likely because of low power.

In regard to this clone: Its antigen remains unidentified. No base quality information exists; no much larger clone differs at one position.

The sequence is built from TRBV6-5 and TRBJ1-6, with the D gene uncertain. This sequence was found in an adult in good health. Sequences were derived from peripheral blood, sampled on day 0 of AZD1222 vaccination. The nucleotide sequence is TGTGCCAGCAAAGTCATGGTTTTGGAGAATTCACCCCTCCACTTT. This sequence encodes CASKVMVLENSPLHF.